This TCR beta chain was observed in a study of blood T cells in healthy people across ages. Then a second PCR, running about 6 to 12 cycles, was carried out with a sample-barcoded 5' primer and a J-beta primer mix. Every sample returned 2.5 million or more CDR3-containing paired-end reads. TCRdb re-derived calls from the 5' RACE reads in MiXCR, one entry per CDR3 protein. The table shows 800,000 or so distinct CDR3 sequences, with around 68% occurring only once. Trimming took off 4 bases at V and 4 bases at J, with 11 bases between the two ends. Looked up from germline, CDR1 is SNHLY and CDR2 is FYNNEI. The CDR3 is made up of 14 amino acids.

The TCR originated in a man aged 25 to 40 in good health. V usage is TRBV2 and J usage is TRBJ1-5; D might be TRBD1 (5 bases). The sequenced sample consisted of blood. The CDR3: CASSGGGRNQPQHF. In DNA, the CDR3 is TGTGCCAGCAGTGGGGGCGGAAGGAATCAGCCCCAGCATTTT. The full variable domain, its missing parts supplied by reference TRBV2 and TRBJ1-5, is EPEVTQTPSHQVTQMGQEVILRCVPISNHLYFYWYRQILGQKVEFLVSFYNNEISEKSEIFDDQFSVERPDGSNFTLKIRSTKLEDSAMYFCASSGGGRNQPQHFGDGTRLSIL.